A single sample gave rise to the 5 T cell receptor beta chains below, sequenced in a study of OX40 agonist ivuxolimab in advanced cancers. The assay was immunoSEQ multiplex PCR, and TCRdb's table has in-frame clones only and misses some. The data hold some 80,000 clones, with over 80% observed a single time. Material: CD4+ or CD8+ T cells sorted from blood, obtained in a trial of the OX40 agonist ivuxolimab. Every receptor here comes from an adult with an advanced solid tumor such as melanoma, head and neck, liver or kidney cancer.

The chain is built from TRBV7-8 and TRBJ2-7, with D tentatively TRBD1 (6 bases). CDR3 size: 14 residues. From germline, CDR1 is SGHVS and CDR2 FQNEAQ. V shed 5 bases and J shed 6 bases, with 17 bases lying between them. The CDR3 here is CASSQQGVHSEQYF. The CDR3 nucleotides read TGTGCCAGCAGCCAACAGGGAGTACACTCCGAGCAGTACTTC.

The chain employs TRBV30 and TRBJ1-6; a weak D match, TRBD1 (6 bases). V was clipped by 2 bases and J by 7 bases, with 12 bases between them. The CDR3 covers 14 residues. Germline CDR1 GTSNPN, CDR2 SVGIG (reference sequence). CDR3 nucleotides: TGTGCCTGGAGTAGTAGGCAGGGGAATTCACCCCTCCACTTT. Its protein product is CAWSSRQGNSPLHF.

The gene calls are TRBV18 and TRBJ1-1; D possibly corresponds to TRBD1 (5 bases). Per the germline V gene, CDR1 is KGHSH and CDR2 is LQKENI. V lost 6 bases and J lost 11, with 19 bases in between. This CDR3 comprises 13 residues. CDR3 DNA: TGTGCCAGCTCGTCTCAGGGACTCCTTGAGGCTTTCTTT. It translates to CASSSQGLLEAFF.

The V and J genes are TRBV18 and TRBJ1-5; TRBD1 aligns across 7 bases. Germline-derived CDR1 and CDR2 are KGHSH and LQKENI. V was clipped by 3 bases and J by 5 bases; unmatched bases: 4. This CDR3 has 14 residues. Here the CDR3 reads CASSPDRDYQPQHF. In DNA, the CDR3 is TGTGCCAGCTCACCCGACAGGGACTATCAGCCCCAGCATTTT.

The V gene is TRBV6-1, the J gene TRBJ1-6; D gene ambiguous. Germline assignment: CDR1 MNHNS and CDR2 SASEGT. The V end was cut by 8 bases, the J end by 3 bases, with 11 bases between. The CDR3 is made up of 14 amino acids. The chain's CDR3 is CASCSGNYNSPLHF. The CDR3 DNA sequence: TGTGCCAGCTGTTCAGGAAACTATAATTCACCCCTCCACTTT.